This note documents a single TCR beta chain sequence. CDR3 length: 16 residues. V was cut by 4 bases and J by 4 bases, with 18 bases left in between. CDR1 and CDR2 from the germline V gene are SGHRS and YFSETQ. The table came from immunoSEQ multiplex PCR; TCRdb's copy has only in-frame clones and leaves some out. The data hold about 43,000 clones, with just under 95% observed a single time. The source of the sample is a study of preoperative IRX-2 immunotherapy in early breast cancer. The treatment is: preoperative locoregional IRX-2 cytokine immunotherapy. Samples came from a phase Ib trial of preoperative locoregional IRX-2 cytokine immunotherapy.

This sequence joins TRBV5-1 and TRBJ2-1, with D maybe TRBD1 (7 bases). This clonotype originated in a human donor with breast cancer. The sequencing here drew on tumor tissue, taken after IRX-2 immunotherapy. The CDR3 DNA sequence: TGCGCCAGCAGCCCCCAGGGGGGAGCAGGGTACAATGAGCAGTTCTTC. The encoded protein is CASSPQGGAGYNEQFF.